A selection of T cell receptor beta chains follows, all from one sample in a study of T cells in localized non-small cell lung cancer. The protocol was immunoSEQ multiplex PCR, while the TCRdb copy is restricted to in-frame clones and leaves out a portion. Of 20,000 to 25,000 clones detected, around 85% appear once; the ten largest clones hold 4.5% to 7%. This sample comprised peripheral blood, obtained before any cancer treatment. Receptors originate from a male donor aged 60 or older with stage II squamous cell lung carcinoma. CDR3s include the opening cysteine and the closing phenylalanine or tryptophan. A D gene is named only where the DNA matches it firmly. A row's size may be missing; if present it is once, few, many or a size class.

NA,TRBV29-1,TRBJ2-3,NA,CSWGTGADTQYF,TGCAGCTGGGGAACAGGCGCAGATACGCAGTATTTT
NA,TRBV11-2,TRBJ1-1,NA,CASSLGSGNTEAFF,TGTGCCAGCAGCTTAGGGAGTGGGAACACTGAAGCTTTCTTT
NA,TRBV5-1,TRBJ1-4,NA,CASSPTRQSTNEKLFF,TGCGCCAGCAGCCCGACGCGACAGTCAACTAATGAAAAACTGTTTTTT
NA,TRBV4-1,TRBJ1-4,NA,CASSPPGPRFINEKLFF,TGCGCCAGCAGCCCTCCCGGACCCCGATTTATTAATGAAAAACTGTTTTTT
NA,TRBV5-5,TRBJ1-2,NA,CASSPSNNYGYTF,TGTGCCAGCAGCCCCTCCAATAACTATGGCTACACCTTC
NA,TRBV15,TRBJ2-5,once,CAVATGHQETQYF,TGTGCCGTCGCAACAGGGCATCAAGAGACCCAGTACTTC
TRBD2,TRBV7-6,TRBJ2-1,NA,CASSLRSASGVYNEQFF,TGTGCCAGCAGCTTAAGGTCGGCTAGCGGGGTCTACAATGAGCAGTTCTTC
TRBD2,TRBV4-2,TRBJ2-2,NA,CASGGAGTNTGELFF,TGTGCCAGCGGGGGAGCGGGAACGAACACCGGGGAGCTGTTTTTT
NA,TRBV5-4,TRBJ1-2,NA,CASSLEEGAGGYTF,TGTGCCAGCAGCCTCGAGGAGGGAGCGGGCGGCTACACCTTC
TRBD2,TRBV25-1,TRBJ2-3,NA,CASSRSSGVGDTQYF,TGTGCCAGCAGTCGGTCTAGCGGGGTGGGAGATACGCAGTATTTT
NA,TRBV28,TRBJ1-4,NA,CASSLRQVGEKLFF,TGTGCCAGCAGTTTAAGGCAGGTGGGGGAAAAACTGTTTTTT
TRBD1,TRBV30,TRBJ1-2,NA,CAWSVHRGRGYTF,TGTGCCTGGAGTGTTCACAGGGGTCGCGGCTACACCTTC
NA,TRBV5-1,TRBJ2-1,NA,CASSFAGTASSYNEQFF,TGCGCCAGCAGCTTCGCCGGGACCGCCAGCTCCTACAATGAGCAGTTCTTC
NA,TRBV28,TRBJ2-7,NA,CASSRFGPQGEQYF,TGTGCCAGCAGCAGATTTGGGCCCCAGGGGGAGCAGTACTTC
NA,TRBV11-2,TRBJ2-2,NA,CASSLVSGSTGELFF,TGTGCCAGCAGCTTAGTATCAGGGTCAACCGGGGAGCTGTTTTTT
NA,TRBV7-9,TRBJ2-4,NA,CASSLEGPAIQYF,TGTGCCAGCAGCTTAGAAGGCCCTGCGATTCAGTACTTC
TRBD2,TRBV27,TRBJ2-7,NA,CASRLAGSGATYEQYF,TGTGCCAGCAGACTAGCGGGATCCGGGGCAACTTACGAGCAGTACTTC
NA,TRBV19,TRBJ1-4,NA,CASSVSNTLTNEKLFF,TGTGCCAGTAGTGTCTCAAACACCCTGACTAATGAAAAACTGTTTTTT
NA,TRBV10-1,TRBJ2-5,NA,CASSESRNQGTQYF,TGCGCCAGCAGTGAGTCGAGGAACCAGGGGACCCAGTACTTC
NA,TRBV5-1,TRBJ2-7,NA,CASSLAGSYEQYF,TGCGCCAGCAGCTTGGCGGGGTCCTACGAGCAGTACTTC
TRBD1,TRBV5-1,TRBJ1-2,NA,CASSLAGTGVDGYTF,TGCGCCAGCAGCTTGGCCGGGACAGGGGTGGACGGCTACACCTTC
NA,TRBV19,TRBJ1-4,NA,CASTRLKNEKLFF,TGTGCCAGTACCAGACTGAAGAATGAAAAACTGTTTTTT
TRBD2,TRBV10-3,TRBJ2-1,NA,CAISPGLAGPNEQFF,TGTGCCATCAGCCCGGGACTAGCGGGACCTAATGAGCAGTTCTTC
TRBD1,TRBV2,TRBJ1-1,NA,CASRGQASNTEAFF,TGTGCCAGCAGGGGACAGGCTTCGAACACTGAAGCTTTCTTT
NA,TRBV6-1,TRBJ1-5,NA,CASSVGGDQPQHF,TGTGCCAGCAGCGTCGGGGGCGATCAGCCCCAGCATTTT
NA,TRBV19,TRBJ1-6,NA,CASGDPGRNSPLHF,TGTGCCAGTGGGGATCCGGGACGTAATTCACCCCTCCACTTT
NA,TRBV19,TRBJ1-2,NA,CASNLGQSYTF,TGTGCCAGTAATTTAGGACAGTCCTACACCTTC
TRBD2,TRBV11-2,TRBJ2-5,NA,CASSDPGLGVEETQYF,TGTGCCAGCAGCGACCCGGGACTAGGGGTAGAAGAGACCCAGTACTTC
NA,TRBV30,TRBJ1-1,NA,CAWSFDRNTEAFF,TGTGCCTGGAGCTTTGACAGGAACACTGAAGCTTTCTTT
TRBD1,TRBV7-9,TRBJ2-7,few,CASSLDGTGLYEQYF,TGTGCCAGCAGCTTAGATGGGACAGGCCTCTACGAGCAGTACTTC
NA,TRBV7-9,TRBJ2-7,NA,CASSDAFLSSYEQYF,TGTGCCAGCAGCGACGCTTTCCTGAGCTCCTACGAGCAGTACTTC
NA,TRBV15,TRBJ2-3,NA,CATSIVSNQPQYF,TGTGCCACTTCTATCGTTAGCAATCAGCCCCAGTATTTT
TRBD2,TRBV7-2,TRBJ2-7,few,CASSRLAGGGEQYF,TGTGCCAGCAGCCGACTAGCGGGAGGGGGAGAGCAGTACTTC
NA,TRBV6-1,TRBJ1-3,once,CASSWETSGNTIYF,TGTGCCAGCAGTTGGGAAACCTCTGGAAACACCATATATTTT
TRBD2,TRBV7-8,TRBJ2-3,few,CASSRTSGTSGGSTDTQYF,TGTGCCAGCAGCAGGACTAGCGGGACTAGCGGGGGAAGCACAGATACGCAGTATTTT
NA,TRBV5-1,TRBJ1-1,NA,CASSLGAGNTEAFF,TGCGCCAGCAGCTTGGGGGCGGGGAACACTGAAGCTTTCTTT